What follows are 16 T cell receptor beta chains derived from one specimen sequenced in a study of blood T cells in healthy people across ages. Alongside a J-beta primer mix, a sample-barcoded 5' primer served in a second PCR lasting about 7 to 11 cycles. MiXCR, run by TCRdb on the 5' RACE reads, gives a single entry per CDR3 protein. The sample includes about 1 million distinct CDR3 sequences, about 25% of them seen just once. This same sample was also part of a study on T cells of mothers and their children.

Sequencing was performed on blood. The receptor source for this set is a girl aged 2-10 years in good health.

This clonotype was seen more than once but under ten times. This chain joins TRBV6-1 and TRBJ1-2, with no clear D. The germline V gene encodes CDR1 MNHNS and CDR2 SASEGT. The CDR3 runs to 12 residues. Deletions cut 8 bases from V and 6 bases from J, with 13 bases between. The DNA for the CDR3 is TGTGCCAGCTCCTGGACGAACGATGGCTACACCTTC. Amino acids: CASSWTNDGYTF.

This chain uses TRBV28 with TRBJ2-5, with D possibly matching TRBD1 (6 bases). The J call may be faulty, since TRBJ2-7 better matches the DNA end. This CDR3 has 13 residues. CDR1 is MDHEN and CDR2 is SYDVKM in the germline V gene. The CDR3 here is CASSLRGTHEQYF. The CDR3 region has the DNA TGTGCCAGCAGTTTGAGGGGGACCCACGAGCAGTACTTC.

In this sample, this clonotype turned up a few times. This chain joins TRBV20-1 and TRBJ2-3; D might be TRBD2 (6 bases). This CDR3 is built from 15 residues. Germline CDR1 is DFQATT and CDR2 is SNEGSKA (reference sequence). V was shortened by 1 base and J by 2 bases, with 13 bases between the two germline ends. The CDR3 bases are TGCAGTGCTAGAGGGGGTAGCGGACACACAGATACGCAGTATTTT. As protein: CSARGGSGHTDTQYF.

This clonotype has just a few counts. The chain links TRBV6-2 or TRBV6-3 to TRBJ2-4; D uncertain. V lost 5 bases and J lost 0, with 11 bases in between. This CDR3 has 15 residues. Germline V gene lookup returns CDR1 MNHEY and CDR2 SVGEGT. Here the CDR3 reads CASSISYLAKNIQYF. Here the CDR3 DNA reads TGTGCCAGCAGTATCTCCTACTTAGCCAAAAACATTCAGTACTTC.

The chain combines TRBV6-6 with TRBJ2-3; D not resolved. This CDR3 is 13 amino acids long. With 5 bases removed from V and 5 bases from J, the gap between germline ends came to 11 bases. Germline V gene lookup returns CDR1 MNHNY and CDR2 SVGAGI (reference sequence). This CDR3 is CASSTPRRDTQYF. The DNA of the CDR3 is TGTGCCAGCAGTACCCCCCGGAGAGATACGCAGTATTTT.

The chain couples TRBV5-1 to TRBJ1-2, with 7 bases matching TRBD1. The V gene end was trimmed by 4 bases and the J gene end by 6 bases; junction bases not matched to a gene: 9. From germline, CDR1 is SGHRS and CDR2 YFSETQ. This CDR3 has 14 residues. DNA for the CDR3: TGCGCCAGCAGCGTCACAGGGGAAATTGATGGCTACACCTTC. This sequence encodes CASSVTGEIDGYTF.

The CDR3 sequence is CASSLVGGKTYNEQFF. The CDR3 DNA is TGTGCCAGCAGTTTAGTAGGGGGCAAAACCTACAATGAGCAGTTCTTC. The rearrangement joins TRBV5-6 to TRBJ2-1, with 7 bases identical to TRBD1. Germline V CDR1 and CDR2: SGHDT, YYEEEE. The CDR3 has 16 residues. The V and J ends lost 5 bases and 2 bases, in that order; junction bases with no gene match: 10.

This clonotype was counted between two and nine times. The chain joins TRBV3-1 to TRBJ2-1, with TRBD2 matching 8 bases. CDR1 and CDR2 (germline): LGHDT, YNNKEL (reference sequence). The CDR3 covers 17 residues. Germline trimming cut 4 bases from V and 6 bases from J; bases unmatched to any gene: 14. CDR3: CASSRTPGLETGNEQFF. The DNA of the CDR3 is TGTGCCAGCAGCCGTACACCGGGACTAGAAACTGGCAATGAGCAGTTCTTC.

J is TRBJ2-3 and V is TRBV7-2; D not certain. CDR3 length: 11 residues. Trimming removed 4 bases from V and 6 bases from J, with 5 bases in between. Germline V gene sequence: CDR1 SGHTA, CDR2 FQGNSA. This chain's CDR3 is CASSWIDTQYF. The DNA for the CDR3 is TGTGCCAGCAGCTGGATTGATACGCAGTATTTT.

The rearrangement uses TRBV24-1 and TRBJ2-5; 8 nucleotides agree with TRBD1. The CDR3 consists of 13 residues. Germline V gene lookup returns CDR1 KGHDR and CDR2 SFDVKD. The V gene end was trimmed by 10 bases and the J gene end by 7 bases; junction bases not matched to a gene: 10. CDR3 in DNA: TGTGCCACTGGGACAGGCCTTGCTGGGACCCAGTACTTC. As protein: CATGTGLAGTQYF.

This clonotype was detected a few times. The CDR3 DNA follows: TGTGCCAGCAGCGTAGAGGGTGGTGGCAACGTCCTGACTTTC. Protein: CASSVEGGGNVLTF. The rearrangement uses TRBV9 and TRBJ2-6; no firm D call. The V gene lost 0 bases and the J gene lost 9 bases, with 10 bases spanning the gap. Germline-derived CDR1 and CDR2 are SGDLS and YYNGEE. CDR3 size: 14 residues.

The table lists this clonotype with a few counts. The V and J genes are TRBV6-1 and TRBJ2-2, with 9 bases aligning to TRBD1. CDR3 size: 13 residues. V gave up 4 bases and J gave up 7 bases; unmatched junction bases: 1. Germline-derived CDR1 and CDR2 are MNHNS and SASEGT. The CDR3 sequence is CASSGTGDGELFF. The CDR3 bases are TGTGCCAGCAGTGGGACAGGGGACGGGGAGCTGTTTTTT.

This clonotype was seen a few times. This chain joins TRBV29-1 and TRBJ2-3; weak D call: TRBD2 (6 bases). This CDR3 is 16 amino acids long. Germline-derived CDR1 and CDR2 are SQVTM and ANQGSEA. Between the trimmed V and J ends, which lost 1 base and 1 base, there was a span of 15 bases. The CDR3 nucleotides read TGCAGCGTTGAAGTTGCCTCCCAGCGGGGCACAGATACGCAGTATTTT. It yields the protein CSVEVASQRGTDTQYF.

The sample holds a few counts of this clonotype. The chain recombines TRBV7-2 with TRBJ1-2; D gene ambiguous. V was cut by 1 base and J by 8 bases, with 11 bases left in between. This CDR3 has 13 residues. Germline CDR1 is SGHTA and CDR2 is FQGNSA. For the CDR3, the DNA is TGTGCCAGCAGCTTAGTAAGGACGAACGGCTACACCTTC. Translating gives CASSLVRTNGYTF.

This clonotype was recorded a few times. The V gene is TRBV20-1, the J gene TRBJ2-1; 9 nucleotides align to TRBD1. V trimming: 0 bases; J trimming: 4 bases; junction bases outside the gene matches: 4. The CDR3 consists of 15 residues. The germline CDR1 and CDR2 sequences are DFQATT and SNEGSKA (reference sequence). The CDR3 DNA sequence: TGCAGTGCTAGAGATGACAGGGGGGCTTACAATGAGCAGTTCTTC. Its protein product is CSARDDRGAYNEQFF.

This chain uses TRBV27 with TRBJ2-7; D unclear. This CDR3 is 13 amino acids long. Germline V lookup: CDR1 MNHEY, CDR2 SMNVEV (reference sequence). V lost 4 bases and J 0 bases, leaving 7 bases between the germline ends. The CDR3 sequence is CASSYKNSYEQYF. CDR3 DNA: TGTGCCAGCAGTTACAAAAACTCCTACGAGCAGTACTTC.